The 25 T cell receptor beta chains in this list originate from one sample, sequenced in a study of metastatic and nonmetastatic thyroid tumors. Among the patients, none had received any treatment before thyroid surgery. TCRdb re-clonotyped the PCR reads via MiXCR. This table holds about 42,000 clones, roughly 12% found once. What was sequenced was blood. The receptors shown here come from a male donor with papillary thyroid cancer or a benign thyroid nodule (not recorded which). Some clones in this sample may be carry-over from other donors' samples.

This clone was counted many times. This chain connects TRBV7-9 to TRBJ2-7, with D possibly being TRBD1 or TRBD2 (5 bases each). CDR3 length: 13 amino acids. Trimming pared 5 bases from V and 6 bases from J, leaving 14 bases between. Germline loops: CDR1 SEHNR, CDR2 FQNEAQ (reference sequence). CDR3 loop: CASSPGPFPEQYF. DNA for the CDR3: TGTGCCAGCAGCCCGGGGCCCTTCCCCGAGCAGTACTTC.

Many counts were recorded for this clone. CDR3 in DNA: TGCGCCAGCAGGCCTGAGGGGAAGAATGAGCAGTTCTTC. Its translation: CASRPEGKNEQFF. This rearrangement joins TRBV5-1 to TRBJ2-1; D tentatively reads TRBD1 or TRBD2 (5 bases each). The length of the CDR3 is 13 residues. The V gene's germline CDR1 is SGHRS and CDR2 YFSETQ. The V and J ends lost 5 bases and 7 bases respectively, with 13 bases between them.

Within the sample, this clone is hyperexpanded. The chain joins TRBV6-2 or TRBV6-3 to TRBJ2-1; D may be TRBD2 (5 bases). The V end was cut by 4 bases, the J end by 5 bases, with 9 bases between. Germline V gene sequence: CDR1 MNHEY, CDR2 SVGEGT. The CDR3 contains 13 residues. Here the CDR3 DNA reads TGTGCCAGCAGTTCGGACTTTCACAATGAGCAGTTCTTC. It codes for CASSSDFHNEQFF.

In the case of this clone: Germline is not matched at one junction end, which may reflect a read error. The same CDR3 can be traced to other DNA sequences in this sample. The V call is TRBV6-2 or TRBV6-3, the J call TRBJ1-2; the D is unclear. This CDR3 is built from 11 residues. Germline V gene sequence: CDR1 MNHEY, CDR2 SVGEGT. The chain's CDR3 is CASSYSSGYTF. The CDR3 coding sequence is TGTGCAAGCAGTTACTCGTCCGGATACACCTTC.

This clone was detected ten times or more. This may stem from a read error, because a much larger clone lies one nucleotide away. J is TRBJ2-3 and V is TRBV20-1; weak D call: TRBD1 (5 bases). The CDR3 extends over 11 amino acids. Germline V gives CDR1 DFQATT, CDR2 SNEGSKA (reference sequence). Trimming removed 5 bases from V and 8 bases from J, with 11 bases in between. CDR3 nucleotides: TGCAGTGCTCGACAGTCTGGTACGCAGTATTTT. Its protein product is CSARQSGTQYF.

This clone showed up many times. The CDR3 DNA follows: TGTGCCAGCAGTCGGACTAGCTCAGATGAGCAGTTCTTC. This gives the protein CASSRTSSDEQFF. The rearrangement joins TRBV12-3 or TRBV12-4 to TRBJ2-1, with 8 bases aligning to TRBD2. With V trimmed by 5 bases and J by 8 bases, 5 bases remained unmatched. CDR3 size: 13 residues.

This clone was counted many times. V and J are TRBV19 and TRBJ2-3, with no clear D. There are 14 residues in the CDR3. The V end lost 5 bases, the J end lost 6 bases, and 15 bases lay between the germline ends. Germline CDR1 and CDR2: LNHDA and SQIVND (reference sequence). The CDR3 bases are TGTGCCAGTAGTTCAGACCCCCGGCGGGATACGCAGTATTTT. Residues: CASSSDPRRDTQYF.

Ten or more counts support this clone. One base away lies a much larger clone, so this may be a sequencing read error. Other DNA sequences in this specimen translate into the identical CDR3. J is TRBJ1-2 and V is TRBV27, with 8 bases aligning to TRBD1. The length of the CDR3 is 15 residues. Per germline, CDR1 MNHEY and CDR2 SMNVEV (reference sequence). The chain's CDR3 is CASSLIGQGLYGYTF. The CDR3 DNA reads as TGCGCCAGCAGTTTAATTGGACAGGGCCTCTATGGCTACACCTTC.

This clone has a handful of counts. A read error is possible here, since a much larger clone lies one base away. At the DNA level, this CDR3 is encoded by other sequences in the same sample as well. The rearrangement links TRBV28 to TRBJ2-3; D perhaps matches TRBD1 (5 bases). The V end was cut by 7 bases, the J end by 3 bases, with 17 bases between. The CDR3 runs to 15 residues. The germline CDR1 and CDR2 sequences are MDHEN and SYDVKM. CDR3 coding DNA: TGTGCCAGCAACGTGGGTGGGGCGCCAACAGATACGCAGTATTTT. Translating it yields CASNVGGAPTDTQYF.

The chain joins TRBV30 to TRBJ1-3; 7 nucleotides align to TRBD1. CDR3 length: 15 residues. The germline CDR1 and CDR2 sequences are GTSNPN and SVGIG (reference sequence). Germline trimming cut 6 bases from V and 0 bases from J; bases unmatched to any gene: 8. DNA of the CDR3: TGTGCCTGTACAGGGGCCCATGCCTCTGGAAACACCATATATTTT. This encodes CACTGAHASGNTIYF. The full variable domain, with the rest looked up from reference TRBV30 and TRBJ1-3, is SQTIHQWPATLVQPVGSPLSLECTVEGTSNPNLYWYRQAAGRGLQLLFYSVGIGQISSEVPQNLSASRPQDRQFILSSKKLLLSDSGFYLCACTGAHASGNTIYFGEGSWLTVV.

This clone was seen repeatedly, ten times or more. The CDR3 region is CASSSWGGGQPQHF. The CDR3 region has the DNA TGTGCCAGCAGCTCCTGGGGGGGAGGTCAGCCCCAGCATTTT. The V call is TRBV7-9, the J call TRBJ1-5; the D gene is possibly TRBD1 (5 bases). CDR3 length: 14 residues. The germline V gene has CDR1 SEHNR and CDR2 FQNEAQ (reference sequence). V was cut by 4 bases and J by 6 bases, with 13 bases left in between.

This clone was detected only a few times. The V gene is TRBV24-1, the J gene TRBJ1-2, with unresolved D. Trimming stripped 6 bases from V and 1 base from J, with 11 bases between. Per germline, CDR1 KGHDR and CDR2 SFDVKD. The length of the CDR3 is 14 residues. The DNA of the CDR3 is TGTGCCACCAGTTACGAGGGTGATAACTATGGCTACACCTTC. Protein: CATSYEGDNYGYTF.

This clone occurred many times. V gene TRBV12-3 or TRBV12-4 combines with J gene TRBJ2-7; D not certain. The CDR3 covers 14 residues. Deletions cut 3 bases from V and 4 bases from J, with 13 bases between. The CDR3 sequence: CASSLAEGIYEQYF. The CDR3 DNA follows: TGTGCCAGCAGTTTGGCCGAAGGGATATACGAGCAGTACTTC.

Many counts were recorded for this clone. The chain recombines TRBV27 with TRBJ2-3; D tentatively reads TRBD1 or TRBD2 (5 bases each). CDR3 length equals 13 residues. Germline CDR1 is MNHEY and CDR2 is SMNVEV (reference sequence). V was clipped by 8 bases and J by 6 bases, with 15 bases between them. The chain's CDR3 is CASALGWGDTQYF. DNA for the CDR3: TGTGCCAGCGCCCTAGGGTGGGGGGATACGCAGTATTTT.

This clone has ten or more counts. The genes are TRBV7-3 and TRBJ2-7, with 8 bases that match TRBD2. This CDR3 contains 15 residues. Germline values: CDR1 SGHTA, CDR2 FQGTGA. V lost 4 bases to trimming and J lost 0 bases; unmatched junction nucleotides: 5. As DNA, the CDR3 is TGTGCCAGCAGCTACACGGGAGGGAGCTCCTACGAGCAGTACTTC. It encodes CASSYTGGSSYEQYF.

The chain joins TRBV14 to TRBJ1-2; no definite D call. CDR1 is SGHDN, CDR2 FVKESK, per germline. Trimming took off 1 base at V and 2 bases at J, with 11 bases between the two ends. This CDR3 is 15 amino acids long. This CDR3 is CASSQVAGWNYGYTF. The CDR3 nucleotides read TGTGCCAGCAGCCAAGTGGCAGGCTGGAACTATGGCTACACCTTC.

This clone was seen only a few times. The germline gene is not matched at one end of the junction; a read error may be the cause. Different DNA sequences within this sample yield the same CDR3. The chain couples TRBV5-1 to TRBJ2-2; a possible D gene is TRBD2 (5 bases). The CDR3 loop spans 12 amino acids. Looked up from germline, CDR1 is SGHRS and CDR2 is YFSETQ. This chain's CDR3 is CASSPSPGELFF. The DNA for the CDR3 is TGCGCCAGCAGCCCCTCCCCCGGGGAGCTATTTTTT.

Regarding this clone: This clone may be a read error of a much larger clone one base away. The same CDR3 can be traced to other DNA sequences in this sample. CDR3 in amino acids: CASSPPGTSGYNEQFF. CDR3 DNA sequence: TGTGCCAGCAGCCCCCCGGGGACTAGCGGGTACAATGAGCAGTTCTTC. This chain links TRBV28 with TRBJ2-1, with 12 bases that match TRBD2. Germline-derived CDR1 and CDR2 are MDHEN and SYDVKM. The CDR3 length is 16 residues. After removal of 6 bases from V and 4 bases from J, the junction contained 7 bases not matched to a gene. The full variable domain, rest sourced from reference TRBV28 and TRBJ2-1, is DVKVTQSSRYLVKRTGEKVFLECVQDMDHENMFWYRQDPGLGLRLIYFSYDVKMKEKGDIPEGYSVSREKKERFSLILESASTNQTSMYLCASSPPGTSGYNEQFFGPGTRLTVL.

There are a few counts of this clone. The chain is built from TRBV4-3 and TRBJ2-2, with D unclear. V gave up 1 base and J gave up 5 bases, with 5 bases separating them. The CDR3 is 13 residues long. Looked up from germline, CDR1 is LGHNA and CDR2 is YSLEER. The DNA for the CDR3 is TGCGCCAGCAGCCAAGGCCAGACCGGGGAGCTGTTTTTT. Amino acid sequence: CASSQGQTGELFF.

About this clone: A much larger clone differs by one base, so this may be a read error. In nucleotides, the CDR3 is TGCGCCAGCAGTGAGGGCGGGAGTGGAACAGATATGCAGTATTTT. Amino acid sequence: CASSEGGSGTDMQYF. This chain links TRBV6-4 with TRBJ2-3; 7 bases agree with TRBD2. The CDR3 extends over 15 amino acids. Germline V gene sequence: CDR1 MRHNA, CDR2 SNTAGT.

This clone occurred many times. The rearrangement joins TRBV20-1 to TRBJ2-5; 7 bases map to TRBD2. CDR3 length: 16 residues. The junction had 15 bases not matched to a gene; V was cut back by 6 bases and J by 2 bases. CDR1 is DFQATT, CDR2 SNEGSKA, per germline (reference sequence). The CDR3 nucleotides are TGCAGTGCCCCACGAGGCGCAGGGAGGGGACAAGAGACCCAGTACTTC. Encoded protein: CSAPRGAGRGQETQYF.

The chain employs TRBV20-1 and TRBJ1-2; D is undetermined. This CDR3 spans 13 amino acids. The germline V gene encodes CDR1 DFQATT and CDR2 SNEGSKA (reference sequence). The V end lost 5 bases, the J end lost 5 bases, and 15 bases lay between the germline ends. CDR3 loop: CSAVGPSGYGYTF. CDR3 coding DNA: TGCAGTGCTGTGGGCCCCTCGGGGTATGGCTACACCTTC.

This clone is medium-sized in the sample. The gene calls are TRBV6-2 or TRBV6-3 and TRBJ1-6; weak D call: TRBD1 (5 bases). The CDR3 is 13 residues long. CDR1 is MNHEY, CDR2 SVGEGT, per germline. With 6 bases removed from V and 14 bases from J, the gap between germline ends came to 17 bases. CDR3 DNA: TGTGCCAGCAGCTCATTTACAGGAATGGCCCTCCACTTT. This gives the protein CASSSFTGMALHF.

V usage is TRBV18 and J usage is TRBJ1-3; the match to TRBD1 covers 12 bases. This CDR3 has 16 amino acids. Trimming at V came to 3 bases and at J to 2 bases, leaving 2 bases not matched to a gene. From germline, CDR1 is KGHSH and CDR2 LQKENI. The CDR3 here is CASSPGQGATGNTIYF. The CDR3 nucleotides read TGTGCCAGCTCACCGGGACAGGGGGCAACTGGAAACACCATATATTTT.

For this clone: This may come from a read error, since a much larger clone is one base off. The chain links TRBV5-4 to TRBJ2-7; D is perhaps TRBD1 or TRBD2 (5 bases each). Per germline, CDR1 SGHNT and CDR2 YYREEE (reference sequence). V was clipped by 3 bases and J by 3 bases, with 16 bases between them. The CDR3 consists of 15 residues. The CDR3 nucleotides read TGTGCCAGCAGCTCGAGGGGTACAAACCTCTACGAGCAGTACTTC. It specifies CASSSRGTNLYEQYF.